This paragraph covers one T cell receptor beta chain sequence. As yet, its antigen is unknown. The source of the sample is a study of CD8 T cells in ankylosing spondylitis. The length of the CDR3 is 14 residues. TCRdb itself ran the 5' RACE reads through MiXCR, one entry per CDR3 protein. The sample holds under 250,000 distinct CDR3 sequences, around 8% seen once. The study, taken as a whole, reports: With a CD8+ phenotype, disease-linked clones were relatively rare in peripheral blood.

The chain joins TRBV21-1 to TRBJ2-1; the table's TRBD1 call for D was not verified on the DNA. TRBV21-1 represents a pseudogene. Sequencing was done on a sample of blood, either unsorted or a sorted T cell fraction (not recorded which). The origin of this receptor is a female donor with ankylosing spondylitis or in good health (not recorded which). The CDR3 nucleotides read TGTGCCAGCAGCAAAGCAGGGGGAGCAGGGGGCGTGTTCTTC. This codes for CASSKAGGAGGVFF.